This T cell receptor (beta chain) was captured by sequencing in a study of blood T cell repertoires in COVID-19 (TCRdb year 2020). Describing the broader study: Samples covering the acute and convalescent phases of COVID-19 were provided by collaborators in the United States, Italy and Spain. The prospective study material was composed of cDNA or gDNA derived from T cells, B-cell-depleted T cells, or PBMCs. Subjects who had been exposed to COVID-19, were actively infected with it, or had recovered from it provided the deeply sampled blood TCRbeta repertoires that made up the dataset. The repertoires were released in a freely available public database meant as a resource for research on the immune response to SARS-CoV-2. Samples came from the ongoing ImmuneRACE study (first 160 participants) plus 1,254 subjects from 6 global collaborators. A de-identified subject ID, COVID-19 status, age in years and sex were almost always included in the sample metadata. HLA class I and class II types, where available, came from metadata supplied by the sample provider rather than from assay-based typing. Summary of the overall study and its limitations: How much clinical and demographic metadata was included differed by source and by participant, and the metadata was provided uncurated.

TCRbeta CDR3 regions were amplified from genomic DNA using the immunoSEQ Assay, a bias-controlled multiplex PCR. Concerning the study's data processing: The number of nucleated cells in each sample was estimated by amplification of reference gene primers within the assay. To quantify the absolute abundance of each unique TCRbeta CDR3 rearrangement, sequence reads were collapsed and filtered. Productive Simpson clonality was computed per sample as the square root of Simpson's diversity index over productive rearrangements. TCRdb took over this immuneACCESS table, retaining in-frame rearrangements with V and J assigned. Such tables are incomplete; in checked studies, under half of the missing clones stem from an unresolved V gene, and the remainder is unexplained. V and J calls and clone size are those listed in that table; D and trimming were worked out from the DNA. The sample table records about 140,000 clones; 75% to 85% of these occur just once. 4% to 4.5% of the sample is taken by the ten largest.

Trimming takes 5 bases off V and 2 bases off J; junction bases not matched to a gene: 13. The germline V gene provides CDR1 ENHRY and CDR2 SYGVKD. The CDR3 contains 17 residues, cysteine and phenylalanine counted. Solely the CDR3 DNA is kept, with 51 bases framed from the first base. Collaborating institutions collected whole blood in K2EDTA tubes following their own protocols. For TCRbeta analysis, collaborators shipped samples as frozen whole blood, isolated PBMCs, or DNA extracted from either of those sample types. Notes on this clone: There is no known antigen for this receptor. Per-base quality was not reported, and no clone a single base away is much larger than it.

The chain links TRBV10-3 with TRBJ2-7; TRBD1 aligns with 9 central bases. Sequencing input: peripheral blood. The TCR was taken from a man aged 60-69 years with acute or convalescent COVID-19. The CDR3 protein: CAISTTTGTGSPYEQYF. The sequenced DNA is TGTGCCATCAGTACGACTACCGGGACAGGGTCTCCCTACGAGCAGTACTTC.